Below are 18 T cell receptor beta chains sequenced from a single sample in a study of Ad26.COV2.S vaccination and SARS-CoV-2 variants. The assay was immunoSEQ multiplex PCR, and TCRdb's table has in-frame clones only and misses some. The profile shows 250,000 or so clones, roughly 89% of them singletons. The treatment was: about 20 received Ad26.COV2.S at low or high dose, single or two shots; about 5 received placebo; per-sample allocation not given. The study sampled participants on day 63 after the first vaccine or placebo injection. Here the sequenced sample was peripheral blood, taken in a trial of Ad26.COV2.S vaccine versus placebo. Receptor source: a person aged 18-65 years who received the Ad26.COV2.S COVID-19 vaccine or a placebo.

The rearrangement uses TRBV5-4 and TRBJ2-3; TRBD2 matches at 7 bases. The CDR3 has 16 residues. Losses at the gene ends were 2 bases for V and 2 bases for J; bases not matched to a gene: 8. Germline-derived CDR1 and CDR2 are SGHNT and YYREEE (reference sequence). The CDR3 nucleotides are TGTGCCAGCAGCTTCGGGCGAGCGGGGTTCACAGATACGCAGTATTTT. Translated: CASSFGRAGFTDTQYF. Full variable domain (outside the CDR3, taken from reference TRBV5-4 and TRBJ2-3): ETGVTQSPTHLIKTRGQQVTLRCSSQSGHNTVSWYQQALGQGPQFIFQYYREEENGRGNFPPRFSGLQFPNYSSELNVNALELDDSALYLCASSFGRAGFTDTQYFGPGTRLTVL.

This clone was seen just once. V usage is TRBV29-1 and J usage is TRBJ2-1, with 8 bases identical to TRBD2. The germline V gene encodes CDR1 SQVTM and CDR2 ANQGSEA. The CDR3 consists of 14 residues. V dropped 3 bases and J dropped 6; count of bases not matched to a gene: 7. The CDR3 DNA sequence: TGCAGCGTTGATAGGCTAGCGGGCAGCAATGAGCAGTTCTTC. Its translation is CSVDRLAGSNEQFF.

CDR3 sequence: CAISGSGTGSSGNTIYF. CDR3 DNA sequence: TGTGCCATCAGTGGATCCGGGACAGGGAGCTCCGGAAACACCATATATTTT. This chain joins TRBV10-3 and TRBJ1-3; 9 bases fit TRBD1. Germline V lookup: CDR1 ENHRY, CDR2 SYGVKD. The CDR3 loop spans 17 amino acids. The J segment lost 4 bases and the V segment lost 4 bases, leaving 11 bases of the junction unmatched.

This chain links TRBV7-2 with TRBJ2-3, with TRBD2 matching 12 bases. This CDR3 region has 16 residues. J lost 2 bases, V lost 5 bases, and 5 bases had no gene match. Germline V CDR1 and CDR2: SGHTA, FQGNSA. CDR3 region: CASSRLAGGPTDTQYF. DNA of the CDR3: TGTGCCAGCAGCCGCCTAGCGGGGGGGCCCACAGATACGCAGTATTTT.

The V gene is TRBV6-4, the J gene TRBJ2-2, with 8 bases aligning to TRBD2. The CDR3 contains 15 residues. Germline values: CDR1 MRHNA, CDR2 SNTAGT. With V trimmed by 8 bases and J by 3 bases, 8 bases remained unmatched. The CDR3, as DNA: TGTGCCAGCCGATATCTAGCGGGCGACACCGGGGAGCTGTTTTTT. It yields the protein CASRYLAGDTGELFF.

V and J are TRBV6-2 or TRBV6-3 and TRBJ1-2; no firm D call. Germline lookup yields CDR1 MNHEY and CDR2 SVGEGT. The CDR3 contains 12 residues. V was pared by 6 bases and J by 8 bases, with 13 bases between. The CDR3 nucleotides read TGTGCCAGCAGCCTACTTGCCGGGGGCTACACCTTC. This gives the protein CASSLLAGGYTF.

The CDR3 loop reads CASSDGTGNRQPQHF. The DNA of the CDR3 is TGTGCCAGCAGCGACGGGACAGGGAATCGCCAGCCCCAGCATTTT. This sequence joins TRBV2 and TRBJ1-5, with TRBD1 matching over 9 bases. The CDR3 contains 15 residues. The V gene's germline CDR1 is SNHLY and CDR2 FYNNEI. V lost 6 bases and J lost 7; bases outside the gene matches: 10.

The genes are TRBV30 and TRBJ1-6; D may be TRBD1 (5 bases). The CDR3 is 13 amino acids. Germline CDR1 GTSNPN, CDR2 SVGIG (reference sequence). Trimming took off 1 base at V and 11 bases at J, with 12 bases between the two ends. The CDR3 DNA reads TGTGCCTGGAGTGGTGGGGGTGCGGCACCCCTCCACTTT. Translating gives CAWSGGGAAPLHF.

J is TRBJ2-2 and V is TRBV27; D may correspond to TRBD1 or TRBD2 (5 bases each). CDR1 and CDR2 from the germline V gene are MNHEY and SMNVEV (reference sequence). Trimming took off 0 bases at V and 0 bases at J, with 8 bases between the two ends. CDR3 length equals 16 residues. As DNA, the CDR3 is TGTGCCAGCAGTTTATCGGGACGTACGAACACCGGGGAGCTGTTTTTT. Residues: CASSLSGRTNTGELFF.

This chain connects TRBV27 to TRBJ1-2, with D possibly TRBD1 on 6 matching bases. V shed 4 bases and J shed 6 bases, with 12 bases lying between them. The CDR3 contains 13 residues. In germline, CDR1 is MNHEY, CDR2 SMNVEV (reference sequence). Here the CDR3 DNA reads TGTGCCAGCAGTTCGAACAGGGTACATGGCTACACCTTC. It codes for CASSSNRVHGYTF.

The chain employs TRBV7-8 and TRBJ1-3; D possibly corresponds to TRBD1 (6 bases). V lost 5 bases and J 0 bases, leaving 14 bases between the germline ends. CDR3 length: 16 residues. The V gene's germline CDR1 is SGHVS and CDR2 FQNEAQ. In DNA form, the CDR3 reads TGTGCCAGCAGCCGACGACAGGTCAGCTCTGGAAACACCATATATTTT. Translated, it gives CASSRRQVSSGNTIYF.

The rearrangement links TRBV4-1 to TRBJ1-4; 9 nucleotides align to TRBD1. Germline CDR1 is MGHRA and CDR2 is YSYEKL. This CDR3 region has 17 residues. V was pared by 3 bases and J by 2 bases, with 7 bases of the junction left unmatched. Here the CDR3 reads CASSQDRGARTNEKLFF. For the CDR3, the DNA is TGCGCCAGCAGCCAGGACAGGGGAGCCCGTACTAATGAAAAACTGTTTTTT.

V and J are TRBV9 and TRBJ1-3; 9 bases are a match to TRBD1. The CDR3 is made up of 15 amino acids. Per germline, CDR1 SGDLS and CDR2 YYNGEE. Unmatched junction bases numbered 6, after V lost 4 bases and J lost 4 bases. The CDR3 sequence: CASSPRQGEGNTIYF. The CDR3 coding sequence is TGTGCCAGCAGCCCACGACAGGGGGAGGGAAACACCATATATTTT.

Only one count was recorded for this clone. The chain combines TRBV30 with TRBJ2-7, with a weak D call TRBD1 (5 bases). Germline loops: CDR1 GTSNPN, CDR2 SVGIG (reference sequence). Trimming took off 0 bases at V and 1 base at J, with 7 bases between the two ends. This CDR3 is 13 amino acids long. The CDR3 sequence: CAWSVQESYEQYF. CDR3 coding DNA: TGTGCCTGGAGTGTACAGGAATCCTACGAGCAGTACTTC. Complete variable domain (other parts from reference TRBV30 and TRBJ2-7): SQTIHQWPATLVQPVGSPLSLECTVEGTSNPNLYWYRQAAGRGLQLLFYSVGIGQISSEVPQNLSASRPQDRQFILSSKKLLLSDSGFYLCAWSVQESYEQYFGPGTRLTVT.

V is TRBV18 and J is TRBJ2-3; 7 bases are a match to TRBD2. CDR1 is KGHSH, CDR2 LQKENI, per germline. Trimming cost V 6 bases and J 0 bases; bases outside gene matches: 9. The CDR3 runs to 16 residues. The CDR3 coding sequence is TGTGCCAGCTCCCCAACGGGGGGAATTAGCACAGATACGCAGTATTTT. It codes for CASSPTGGISTDTQYF. Complete variable domain (other parts from reference TRBV18 and TRBJ2-3): NAGVMQNPRHLVRRRGQEARLRCSPMKGHSHVYWYRQLPEEGLKFMVYLQKENIIDESGMPKERFSAEFPKEGPSILRIQQVVRGDSAAYFCASSPTGGISTDTQYFGPGTRLTVL.

The rearrangement links TRBV3-1 (or the pseudogene TRBV3-2) to TRBJ1-6; 7 positions agree with TRBD1. CDR3 length equals 14 residues. V dropped 1 base and J dropped 10; count of bases not matched to a gene: 4. Looked up from germline, CDR1 is LGHDT and CDR2 is YNNKEL (reference sequence). The CDR3 loop is CASSQGQGLSPLHF. The CDR3 bases are TGTGCCAGCAGCCAAGGACAGGGATTGTCACCCCTCCACTTT.

The gene calls are TRBV4-1 and TRBJ1-2; D is unresolved. The V and J ends lost 5 bases and 3 bases respectively, with 13 bases between them. CDR3 length: 14 residues. Germline lookup yields CDR1 MGHRA and CDR2 YSYEKL. In DNA, the CDR3 is TGCGCCAGCAGCTACCTAACAGATTACTATGGCTACACCTTC. This encodes CASSYLTDYYGYTF.

The rearrangement uses TRBV3-1 (or the pseudogene TRBV3-2) and TRBJ1-2, with D unresolved. Per germline, CDR1 LGHDT and CDR2 YNNKEL (reference sequence). The length of the CDR3 is 12 residues. Trimming pared 4 bases from V and 7 bases from J, leaving 10 bases between. The CDR3 DNA sequence: TGTGCCAGCAGCCTCACGTGGGCTGGCTACACCTTC. It specifies CASSLTWAGYTF.